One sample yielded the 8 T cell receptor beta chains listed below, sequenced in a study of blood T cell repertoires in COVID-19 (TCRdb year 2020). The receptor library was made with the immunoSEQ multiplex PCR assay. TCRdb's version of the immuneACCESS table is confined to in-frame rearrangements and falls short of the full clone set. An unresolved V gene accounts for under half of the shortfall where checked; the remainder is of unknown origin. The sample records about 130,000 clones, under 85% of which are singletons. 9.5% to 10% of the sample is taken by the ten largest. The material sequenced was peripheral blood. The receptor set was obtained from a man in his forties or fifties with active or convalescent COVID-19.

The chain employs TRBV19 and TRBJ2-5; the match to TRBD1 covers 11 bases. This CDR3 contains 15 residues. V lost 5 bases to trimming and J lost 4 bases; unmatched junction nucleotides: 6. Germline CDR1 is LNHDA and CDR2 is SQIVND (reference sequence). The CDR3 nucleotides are TGTGCCAGTAGTGGCGGACAGGGGGCAGGAGAGACCCAGTACTTC. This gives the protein CASSGGQGAGETQYF.

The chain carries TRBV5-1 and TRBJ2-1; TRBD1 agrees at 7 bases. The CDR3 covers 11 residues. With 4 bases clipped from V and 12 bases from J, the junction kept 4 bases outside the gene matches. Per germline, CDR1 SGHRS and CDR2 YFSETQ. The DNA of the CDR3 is TGCGCCAGCAGCGTGACAGGGTCGCAGTTCTTC. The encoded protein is CASSVTGSQFF.

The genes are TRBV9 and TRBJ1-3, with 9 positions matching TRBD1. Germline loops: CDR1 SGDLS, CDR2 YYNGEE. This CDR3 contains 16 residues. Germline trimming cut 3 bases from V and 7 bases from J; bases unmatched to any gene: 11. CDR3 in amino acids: CASSATSDRGSNTIYF. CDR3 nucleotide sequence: TGTGCCAGCAGCGCCACCTCGGACAGGGGATCCAACACCATATATTTT.

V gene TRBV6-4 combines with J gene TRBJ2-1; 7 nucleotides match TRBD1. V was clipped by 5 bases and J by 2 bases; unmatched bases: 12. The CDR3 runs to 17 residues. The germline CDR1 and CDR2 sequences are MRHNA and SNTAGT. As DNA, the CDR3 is TGTGCCAGCAGTAAACCCGGACAGGTCCTAACCTACAATGAGCAGTTCTTC. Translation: CASSKPGQVLTYNEQFF.

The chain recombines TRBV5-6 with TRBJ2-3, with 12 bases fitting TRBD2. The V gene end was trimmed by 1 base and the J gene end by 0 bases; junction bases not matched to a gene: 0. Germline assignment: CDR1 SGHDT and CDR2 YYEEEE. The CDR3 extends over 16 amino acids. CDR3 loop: CASSLLAGGSTDTQYF. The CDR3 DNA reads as TGTGCCAGCAGCTTGCTAGCGGGGGGGAGCACAGATACGCAGTATTTT.

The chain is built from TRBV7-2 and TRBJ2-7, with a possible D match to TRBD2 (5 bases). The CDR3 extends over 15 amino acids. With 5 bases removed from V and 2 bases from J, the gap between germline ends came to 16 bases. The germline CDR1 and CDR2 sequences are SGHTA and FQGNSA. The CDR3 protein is CASSLGPGSTYEQYF. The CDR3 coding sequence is TGTGCCAGCAGCCTGGGCCCGGGGTCCACCTACGAGCAGTACTTC.

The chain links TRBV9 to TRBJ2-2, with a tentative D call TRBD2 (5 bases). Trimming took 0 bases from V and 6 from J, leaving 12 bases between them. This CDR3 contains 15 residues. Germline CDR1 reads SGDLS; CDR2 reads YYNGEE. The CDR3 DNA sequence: TGTGCCAGCAGCGTAGCTGGTAGCGCCCCCGGGGAGCTGTTTTTT. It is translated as CASSVAGSAPGELFF.

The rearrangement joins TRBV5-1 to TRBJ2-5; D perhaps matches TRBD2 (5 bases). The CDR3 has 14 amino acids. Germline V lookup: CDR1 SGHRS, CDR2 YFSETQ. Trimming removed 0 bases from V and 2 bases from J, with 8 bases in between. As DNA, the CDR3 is TGCGCCAGCAGCTTGGATACGGGACAAGAGACCCAGTACTTC. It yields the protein CASSLDTGQETQYF. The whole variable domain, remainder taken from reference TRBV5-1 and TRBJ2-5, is KAGVTQTPRYLIKTRGQQVTLSCSPISGHRSVSWYQQTPGQGLQFLFEYFSETQRNKGNFPGRFSGRQFSNSRSEMNVSTLELGDSALYLCASSLDTGQETQYFGPGTRLLVL.